The 30 T cell receptor beta chains presented below share a single source sample, sequenced in a study of shared clonotypes between healthy human individuals. The table came from immunoSEQ multiplex PCR; TCRdb's copy has only in-frame clones and leaves some out. The table records about 380,000 clones, around 96% of them present only once. Sequencing input: memory CD8+ T cells sorted from blood. The subset was: CD45RO+ cells pooled with CCR7-negative TemRA cells. The receptors originated from a man aged 25 to 40 in good health.

The chain uses TRBV7-9 and TRBJ1-6; D remains unclear. This CDR3 region has 15 residues. Trimming pared 0 bases from V and 10 bases from J, leaving 13 bases between. In germline, CDR1 is SEHNR, CDR2 FQNEAQ (reference sequence). CDR3 amino acids: CASSLALGGRSPLHF. CDR3 DNA: TGTGCCAGCAGCTTAGCGTTGGGAGGGCGCTCACCCCTCCACTTT.

This clone has only one observation. The chain couples TRBV5-1 to TRBJ2-1; D gene unclear. Trimming cost V 0 bases and J 9 bases, with 16 bases left between them. The CDR3 totals 15 residues. The V gene's germline CDR1 is SGHRS and CDR2 YFSETQ. The chain's CDR3 is CASSLALGQRSEQFF. The CDR3 bases are TGCGCCAGCAGCTTGGCCTTGGGCCAGCGTAGTGAGCAGTTCTTC.

The chain links TRBV9 to TRBJ2-1; D is undetermined. Trimming cost V 0 bases and J 6 bases, with 7 bases left between them. The CDR3 contains 13 residues. The germline CDR1 and CDR2 sequences are SGDLS and YYNGEE. The CDR3 protein is CASSVGSSNEQFF. The CDR3 DNA sequence: TGTGCCAGCAGCGTAGGAAGCAGCAATGAGCAGTTCTTC.

The rearrangement joins TRBV2 to TRBJ2-4; a weak D match, TRBD2 (6 bases). Germline V gene lookup returns CDR1 SNHLY and CDR2 FYNNEI. The V gene lost 5 bases and the J gene lost 8 bases, with 10 bases spanning the gap. The CDR3 spans 12 residues. DNA for the CDR3: TGTGCCAGCAGTACCGGGAGAGACATTCAGTACTTC. This sequence encodes CASSTGRDIQYF.

J is TRBJ1-1 and V is TRBV27; D may be TRBD1 (6 bases). Trimming removed 4 bases from V and 2 bases from J, with 14 bases in between. This CDR3 is 15 amino acids long. Germline CDR1 reads MNHEY; CDR2 reads SMNVEV (reference sequence). The CDR3 loop is CASSSRGGPNTEAFF. The DNA for the CDR3 is TGTGCCAGCAGTTCCCGGGGGGGGCCCAACACTGAAGCTTTCTTT.

This rearrangement joins TRBV7-2 to TRBJ2-6; D is uncertain. V was shortened by 2 bases and J by 0 bases, with 8 bases between the two germline ends. Per germline, CDR1 SGHTA and CDR2 FQGNSA. The CDR3 has 16 amino acids. CDR3 amino acids: CASSLLGNSGANVLTF. DNA for the CDR3: TGTGCCAGCAGCTTATTAGGAAACTCTGGGGCCAACGTCCTGACTTTC. Complete variable domain (other parts from reference TRBV7-2 and TRBJ2-6): GAGVSQSPSNKVTEKGKDVELRCDPISGHTALYWYRQSLGQGLEFLIYFQGNSAPDKSGLPSDRFSAERTGGSVSTLTIQRTQQEDSAVYLCASSLLGNSGANVLTFGAGSRLTVL.

The chain recombines TRBV6-1 with TRBJ1-3; D not resolved. Germline assignment: CDR1 MNHNS and CDR2 SASEGT. CDR3 length: 14 amino acids. V was cut by 5 bases and J by 12 bases, with 20 bases left in between. The CDR3 loop reads CASSRIPQTSGIYF. Written as DNA, the CDR3 is TGTGCCAGCAGTCGAATCCCCCAGACGTCCGGCATATATTTT.

The genes are TRBV25-1 and TRBJ1-2, with 11 bases matching TRBD1. CDR1 and CDR2 from the germline V gene are MGHDK and SYGVNS. Losses at the gene ends were 4 bases for V and 1 base for J; bases not matched to a gene: 5. The CDR3 consists of 16 residues. CDR3 bases: TGTGCCAGCAGTGGCGGACAGGGGGCTCATAACTATGGCTACACCTTC. It specifies CASSGGQGAHNYGYTF.

The chain links TRBV10-3 to TRBJ1-5; D gene uncertain. Trimming shortened V by 8 bases and J by 2 bases, and 10 bases separated the two germline ends. The germline V gene has CDR1 ENHRY and CDR2 SYGVKD. This CDR3 region has 13 residues. CDR3 nucleotides: TGTGCCATCGCTGATCGAGGCAATCAGCCCCAGCATTTT. Its protein product is CAIADRGNQPQHF.

The chain couples TRBV6-5 to TRBJ1-3; D unclear. The CDR3 runs 16 residues. Germline CDR1 MNHEY, CDR2 SVGAGI. The V end was cut by 0 bases, the J end by 0 bases, with 9 bases between. The CDR3 nucleotides are TGTGCCAGCAGTTACTCAAACGTTCTCTCTGGAAACACCATATATTTT. Encoded protein: CASSYSNVLSGNTIYF.

For the CDR3, the DNA is TGTGCCTGGACCCCGGCCCCCAGCGTCTATGGCTACACCTTC. Translation gives CAWTPAPSVYGYTF. The chain recombines TRBV30 with TRBJ1-2; D is unclear. CDR1 GTSNPN and CDR2 SVGIG come from the germline V gene (reference sequence). Trimming took off 4 bases at V and 4 bases at J, with 16 bases between the two ends. This CDR3 region has 14 residues.

The V call is TRBV29-1, the J call TRBJ2-5; D may be TRBD2 (5 bases). Trimming stripped 6 bases from V and 1 base from J, with 9 bases between. The CDR3 has 12 amino acids. Germline V CDR1 and CDR2: SQVTM, ANQGSEA. CDR3 DNA sequence: TGCAGCGTCGCTAGCATCCAAGAGACCCAGTACTTC. Translating gives CSVASIQETQYF.

The rearrangement joins TRBV19 to TRBJ2-7, with 13 positions matching TRBD2. Germline CDR1 reads LNHDA; CDR2 reads SQIVND (reference sequence). The V segment lost 6 bases and the J segment 2 bases; nucleotides outside the gene matches: 4. The CDR3 is made up of 15 amino acids. The CDR3: CASSPGLAGTYEQYF. The CDR3 DNA reads TGTGCCAGTAGCCCGGGACTAGCGGGAACCTACGAGCAGTACTTC.

The chain combines TRBV5-1 with TRBJ1-4; 7 nucleotides align to TRBD1. The CDR3 is 14 amino acids. The germline V gene encodes CDR1 SGHRS and CDR2 YFSETQ. V trimming: 3 bases; J trimming: 4 bases; junction bases outside the gene matches: 3. DNA of the CDR3: TGCGCCAGCAGCTCCCGGGACAGTAATGAAAAACTGTTTTTT. Translating gives CASSSRDSNEKLFF.

The V call is TRBV9, the J call TRBJ2-1; a possible D gene is TRBD2 (5 bases). There are 13 residues in the CDR3. Trimming stripped 2 bases from V and 4 bases from J, with 7 bases between. Germline V CDR1 and CDR2: SGDLS, YYNGEE. DNA of the CDR3: TGTGCCAGCAGCGTGACTAATTACAATGAGCAGTTCTTC. Protein: CASSVTNYNEQFF.

The rearrangement joins TRBV6-5 to TRBJ1-1; TRBD1 matches 8 bases. CDR1 and CDR2 from the germline V gene are MNHEY and SVGAGI. V lost 3 bases and J lost 5; bases outside the gene matches: 8. The CDR3 extends over 15 amino acids. The CDR3 spells CASSYALTGETEAFF. The DNA for the CDR3 is TGTGCCAGCAGTTATGCATTGACAGGGGAGACTGAAGCTTTCTTT.

The chain employs TRBV2 and TRBJ2-7, with 8 bases identical to TRBD2. The CDR3 has 12 residues. J gave up 6 bases and V 8 bases, and 6 bases lay outside the gene matches. The V gene's germline CDR1 is SNHLY and CDR2 FYNNEI. CDR3 amino acids: CASDRREAEQYF. The CDR3 nucleotides read TGTGCCAGCGATCGGCGGGAGGCCGAGCAGTACTTC.

The V and J genes are TRBV28 and TRBJ2-7; perhaps TRBD2 as D (6 bases). Germline V gene data show CDR1 as MDHEN and CDR2 as SYDVKM. V lost 10 bases to trimming and J lost 1 base, with 23 bases between them. The CDR3 runs to 16 residues. The CDR3 DNA is TGTGCCACCAATCAAAGGCTAGCGATGGGGTCCTACGAGCAGTACTTC. This gives the protein CATNQRLAMGSYEQYF.

The chain uses TRBV5-1 and TRBJ1-2, with a tentative D call TRBD1 (5 bases). CDR1 SGHRS and CDR2 YFSETQ come from the germline V gene. With 4 bases removed from V and 4 bases from J, the gap between germline ends came to 14 bases. The length of the CDR3 is 14 residues. CDR3 region: CASSPFDSSYGYTF. CDR3 nucleotides: TGCGCCAGCAGCCCATTTGACAGCTCCTATGGCTACACCTTC. Full variable domain (missing parts from reference TRBV5-1 and TRBJ1-2): KAGVTQTPRYLIKTRGQQVTLSCSPISGHRSVSWYQQTPGQGLQFLFEYFSETQRNKGNFPGRFSGRQFSNSRSEMNVSTLELGDSALYLCASSPFDSSYGYTFGSGTRLTVV.

V is TRBV7-9 and J is TRBJ2-5; the D call may be TRBD1 or TRBD2 (6 bases each). Germline V gene lookup returns CDR1 SEHNR and CDR2 FQNEAQ (reference sequence). The CDR3 is 14 residues long. V dropped 2 bases and J dropped 1 base, with 8 bases sitting between them. In DNA, the CDR3 is TGTGCCAGCAGCTTAAAGGGGGGCCAAGAGACCCAGTACTTC. This encodes CASSLKGGQETQYF.

In its sample, this clone was seen once. This chain joins TRBV19 and TRBJ1-2; maybe TRBD1 (5 bases). Germline V gives CDR1 LNHDA, CDR2 SQIVND (reference sequence). With 6 bases removed from V and 2 bases from J, the gap between germline ends came to 10 bases. This CDR3 is 13 amino acids long. The CDR3 sequence: CASRRQTNYGYTF. The CDR3 DNA follows: TGTGCCAGTAGACGACAGACAAACTATGGCTACACCTTC.

The chain carries TRBV20-1 and TRBJ2-5, with D maybe TRBD2 (5 bases). Germline V lookup: CDR1 DFQATT, CDR2 SNEGSKA (reference sequence). The V and J ends lost 4 bases and 11 bases respectively, with 14 bases between them. CDR3 length: 11 amino acids. As DNA, the CDR3 is TGCAGTGCTACTAGCTTCGCGGAGCAGTACTTC. Translating it yields CSATSFAEQYF.

This chain uses TRBV7-9 with TRBJ2-7, with 8 bases identical to TRBD1. With 5 bases clipped from V and 5 bases from J, the junction kept 8 bases outside the gene matches. Per the germline V gene, CDR1 is SEHNR and CDR2 is FQNEAQ (reference sequence). The CDR3 extends over 14 amino acids. The chain's CDR3 is CASSQDRDLHEQYF. The CDR3 DNA sequence: TGTGCCAGCAGCCAGGACAGGGACCTTCACGAGCAGTACTTC.

This chain joins TRBV7-9 and TRBJ1-2; TRBD1 might be the D (5 bases). Looked up from germline, CDR1 is SEHNR and CDR2 is FQNEAQ (reference sequence). Trimming cost V 4 bases and J 0 bases, with 9 bases left between them. The CDR3 has 14 amino acids. CDR3 bases: TGTGCCAGCAGCTACCGGGACTCTAACTATGGCTACACCTTC. Translated: CASSYRDSNYGYTF.

The chain carries TRBV4-2 and TRBJ2-2, with 8 bases that match TRBD1. The V segment lost 2 bases and the J segment 3 bases; nucleotides outside the gene matches: 5. This CDR3 contains 16 residues. CDR1 LGHNA and CDR2 YNFKEQ come from the germline V gene. The chain's CDR3 is CASSQIGQGDTGELFF. CDR3 DNA sequence: TGTGCCAGCAGCCAAATTGGACAGGGTGACACCGGGGAGCTGTTTTTT.

The chain carries TRBV7-9 and TRBJ2-7; D perhaps matches TRBD2 (6 bases). Germline assignment: CDR1 SEHNR and CDR2 FQNEAQ (reference sequence). The CDR3 length is 15 residues. V lost 1 base to trimming and J lost 4 bases, with 14 bases between them. The CDR3 loop reads CASSLGSSRGYEQYF. CDR3 sequence (DNA): TGTGCCAGCAGCTTAGGTTCTAGTCGGGGGTACGAGCAGTACTTC.

The chain uses TRBV9 and TRBJ2-7, with TRBD2 as a possible D gene (6 bases). Per the germline V gene, CDR1 is SGDLS and CDR2 is YYNGEE. CDR3 size: 14 residues. Trimming pared 0 bases from V and 3 bases from J, leaving 10 bases between. The CDR3 DNA reads as TGTGCCAGCAGCGTAGATTGGGGGGACTACGAGCAGTACTTC. It translates to CASSVDWGDYEQYF.

A single count supports this clone. The CDR3 DNA follows: TGTGCCAGCAGCCATCATCCCACGACAGTTCTAAAACTGTTTTTT. Protein sequence: CASSHHPTTVLKLFF. The genes are TRBV5-8 and TRBJ1-4, with D maybe TRBD1 (5 bases). Germline values: CDR1 SGHTS, CDR2 YDEGEE. V lost 4 bases, J lost 10 bases, and 20 bases lay in between. There are 15 residues in the CDR3.

CDR3 sequence (DNA): TGCGCCAGCAGCCAGGAGCTAGCGGGAGGGCCCACCGGGGAGCTGTTTTTT. This gives the protein CASSQELAGGPTGELFF. The chain uses TRBV4-1 and TRBJ2-2; 12 bases fit TRBD2. Germline V gives CDR1 MGHRA, CDR2 YSYEKL. The CDR3 is made up of 17 amino acids. J lost 4 bases, V lost 3 bases, and 6 bases had no gene match.

In this sample, this clone turned up once. V is TRBV5-6 and J is TRBJ2-7, with TRBD2 matching 13 bases. This CDR3 contains 15 residues. V shed 2 bases and J 2 bases; nucleotides not matched to a gene: 1. Germline V gives CDR1 SGHDT, CDR2 YYEEEE. In nucleotides, the CDR3 is TGTGCCAGCAGCTTCGGACTAGCGGGAGCCTACGAGCAGTACTTC. As protein: CASSFGLAGAYEQYF.